This entry describes one T cell receptor beta chain. Sequencing was performed with immunoSEQ multiplex PCR; in TCRdb, only in-frame clones are kept and a portion is missing. The data show around 97,000 clones, with 85% to 90% seen just once and about 20% held by the top ten. These data belong to a study of control samples from healthy donors and cancer patients. CDR1 and CDR2 from the germline V gene are KGHSH and LQKENI. The CDR3 loop spans 15 amino acids. V dropped 4 bases and J dropped 4 bases, with 13 bases sitting between them. The material sequenced was PBMCs. This sequence originates from a man aged 60 to 75 with lung cancer. The chain has TRBV18 and TRBJ1-4; TRBD1 is a possible D gene (5 bases). The CDR3 DNA reads as TGTGCCAGCTCACTAACAAGGGGCGTTAATGAAAAACTGTTTTTT. It yields the protein CASSLTRGVNEKLFF. Complete variable domain (other parts from reference TRBV18 and TRBJ1-4): NAGVMQNPRHLVRRRGQEARLRCSPMKGHSHVYWYRQLPEEGLKFMVYLQKENIIDESGMPKERFSAEFPKEGPSILRIQQVVRGDSAAYFCASSLTRGVNEKLFFGSGTQLSVL.